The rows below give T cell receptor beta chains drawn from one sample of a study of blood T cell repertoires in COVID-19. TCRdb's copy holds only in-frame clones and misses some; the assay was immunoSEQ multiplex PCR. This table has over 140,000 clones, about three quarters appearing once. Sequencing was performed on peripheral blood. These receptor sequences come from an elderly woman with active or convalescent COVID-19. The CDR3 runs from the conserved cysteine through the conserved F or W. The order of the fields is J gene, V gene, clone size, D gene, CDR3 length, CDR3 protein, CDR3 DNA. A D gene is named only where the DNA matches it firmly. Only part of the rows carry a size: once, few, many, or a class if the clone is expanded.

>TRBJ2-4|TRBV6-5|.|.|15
CASSYFGTGGGVQYF
TGTGCCAGCAGTTACTTTGGAACAGGGGGGGGAGTTCAGTACTTC
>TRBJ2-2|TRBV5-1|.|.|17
CASSSALPGTNTEELFF
TGCGCCAGCAGCTCGGCCCTGCCGGGTACAAACACCGAGGAGCTGTTTTTT
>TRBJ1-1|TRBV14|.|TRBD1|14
CASRRQGRSTEAFF
TGTGCCAGCAGGAGACAGGGGCGAAGCACTGAAGCTTTCTTT
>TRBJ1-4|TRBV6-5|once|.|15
CASSFDSTYSEKLFF
TGTGCCAGCAGTTTTGACAGTACTTACTCGGAAAAACTGTTTTTT
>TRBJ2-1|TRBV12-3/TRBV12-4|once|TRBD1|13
CASRTGTGAEQFF
TGTGCCAGCAGAACCGGGACAGGGGCTGAGCAGTTCTTC
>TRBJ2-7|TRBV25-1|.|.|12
CASSDFSRGQYF
TGTGCCAGCAGTGACTTTTCCCGCGGGCAGTACTTC
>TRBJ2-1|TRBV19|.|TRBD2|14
CASRLAGAYNEQFF
TGTGCCAGTAGGCTAGCGGGGGCGTACAATGAGCAGTTCTTC
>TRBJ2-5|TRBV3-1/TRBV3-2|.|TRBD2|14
CASSRSGGAKTQYF
TGTGCCAGCAGCCGATCCGGGGGGGCAAAGACCCAGTACTTC
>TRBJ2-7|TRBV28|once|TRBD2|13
CASRRGGTYEQYF
TGTGCCAGCAGGCGCGGGGGAACCTACGAGCAGTACTTC
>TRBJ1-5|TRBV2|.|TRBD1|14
CASSGRQGNQPQHF
TGTGCCAGCAGTGGACGACAGGGGAATCAGCCCCAGCATTTT
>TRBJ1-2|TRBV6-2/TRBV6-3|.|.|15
CASSRTGLGNYGYTF
TGTGCCAGCAGTCGAACAGGGTTAGGGAACTATGGCTACACCTTC
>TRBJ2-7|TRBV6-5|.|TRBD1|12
CASRGQEYEQYF
TGTGCCAGCAGGGGACAGGAGTACGAGCAGTACTTC
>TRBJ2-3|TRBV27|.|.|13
CASSFGGTDTQYF
TGTGCCAGCAGTTTTGGGGGGACAGATACGCAGTATTTT
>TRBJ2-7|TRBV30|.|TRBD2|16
CAWSQGLAGATYEQYF
TGTGCCTGGAGCCAAGGGCTAGCGGGGGCCACCTACGAGCAGTACTTC
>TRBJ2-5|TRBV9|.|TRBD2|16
CASSPGLAGAKETQYF
TGTGCCAGCAGCCCCGGACTAGCGGGGGCGAAAGAGACCCAGTACTTC